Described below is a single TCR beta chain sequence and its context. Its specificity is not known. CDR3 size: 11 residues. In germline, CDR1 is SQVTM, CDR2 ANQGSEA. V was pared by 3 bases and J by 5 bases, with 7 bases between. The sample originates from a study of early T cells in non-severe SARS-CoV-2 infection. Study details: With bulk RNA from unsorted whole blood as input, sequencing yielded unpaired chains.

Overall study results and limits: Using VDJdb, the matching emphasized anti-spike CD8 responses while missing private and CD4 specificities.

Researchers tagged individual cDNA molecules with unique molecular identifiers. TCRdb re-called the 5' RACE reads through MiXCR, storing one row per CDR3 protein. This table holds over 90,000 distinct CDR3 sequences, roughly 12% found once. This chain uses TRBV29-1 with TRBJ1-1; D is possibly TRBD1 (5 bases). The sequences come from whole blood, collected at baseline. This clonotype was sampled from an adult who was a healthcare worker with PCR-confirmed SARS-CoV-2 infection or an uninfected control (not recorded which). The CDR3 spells CSVDGATEAFF. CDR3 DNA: TGCAGCGTTGATGGGGCAACTGAAGCTTTCTTT.